These T cell receptor beta chains were read from a single sample in a study of cytomegalovirus exposure and HLA in healthy donors. Measured with immunoSEQ multiplex PCR; TCRdb has only the in-frame clones, and not every one. The sample table sets out 45,000 to 60,000 clones. What was sequenced was PBMCs. These receptors all stem from a male donor in good health and CMV-seronegative. CDR3s include the opening cysteine and the closing phenylalanine or tryptophan.

J gene,V gene,CDR3 protein
TRBJ2-3,TRBV4-1,CASSHRIRTGVTDTQYF
TRBJ2-3,TRBV5-1,CASSLGQGGDTQYF
TRBJ1-1,TRBV19,CASSIAGGRGFITEAFF
TRBJ2-5,TRBV6-5,CASSSGYQETQYF
TRBJ1-6,TRBV18,CASSRDRDNSPLHF
TRBJ2-7,TRBV11-2,CASSLGRGQTSSYEQYF
TRBJ1-1,TRBV29-1,CSVLDSEAFF
TRBJ2-3,TRBV6-6,CASRSGTSGEPHTQYF
TRBJ1-2,TRBV29-1,CSVETQGRAYGYTF
TRBJ2-1,TRBV18,CASSGTVDNEQFF
TRBJ1-1,TRBV6-1,CASSRQGDDGKAFF
TRBJ1-1,TRBV29-1,CSAILPAGGATEAFF
TRBJ2-5,TRBV30,CAWSGGLAGAYETQYF
TRBJ1-3,TRBV30,CAWGRGPRNTIYF
TRBJ1-2,TRBV19,CASSIEGAVGYGYTF
TRBJ2-7,TRBV5-6,CASSLIGGRGFSYEQYF
TRBJ2-7,TRBV7-2,CASSITDAHEQYF
TRBJ2-7,TRBV18,CASAGSGTEQYF
TRBJ1-1,TRBV19,CASSQTMNTEAFF
TRBJ2-1,TRBV7-2,CASSSIAGDENEQFF
TRBJ2-3,TRBV30,CAWSALTFEADTQYF
TRBJ1-3,TRBV2,CASSLDRASSGNTIYF
TRBJ1-1,TRBV10-1,CASRSGTATNTEAFF
TRBJ1-5,TRBV5-1,CASSLQGEGQPQHF
TRBJ2-3,TRBV30,CAWSVQPDTQYF
TRBJ1-2,TRBV18,CASSPGSGLDYTF
TRBJ1-1,TRBV29-1,CSVVGGEVNTEAFF
TRBJ2-3,TRBV11-3,CASSVGLAGADTQYF
TRBJ2-3,TRBV4-2,CASSQAFPISTDTQYF
TRBJ1-1,TRBV12-5,CASGLPLDRWDTEAFF
TRBJ1-1,TRBV9,CASSVPGRTEAFF
-,TRBV30,CAWADRDSFREQYF
TRBJ1-3,TRBV9,CASSPRGFSGNTIYF
TRBJ1-5,TRBV30,CAWSEKKGGRQPQHF
TRBJ1-3,TRBV7-9,CASSLAPRTGKSSGNTIYF
TRBJ1-1,TRBV5-6,CASSRSQGNTEAFF
TRBJ2-1,TRBV4-1,CASSQDEGVVGEQFF
TRBJ1-6,TRBV30,CAWRAIRGQGGSPLHF
TRBJ1-5,TRBV5-1,CASSSGQVGQPQHF
TRBJ1-2,TRBV19,CASSPVTGRGGYTF
TRBJ2-5,TRBV7-9,CASSPRDSSLETQYF
TRBJ1-1,TRBV5-8,CASSFIAGGLNTEAFF
TRBJ1-3,TRBV20-1,CSALDRGTIYF
TRBJ1-3,TRBV27,CASREDFSSGNTIYF
TRBJ2-6,TRBV19,CASSLGFGGANVLTF
TRBJ1-6,TRBV5-6,CASTGSRNSPLHF
TRBJ2-3,TRBV15,CATSGGSSTDTQYF
TRBJ2-7,TRBV28,CASSLEAGGSYEQYF
TRBJ2-2,TRBV2,CATTSRTGEIGELFF
TRBJ2-6,TRBV30,CAWSDGGRRSGANVLTF
TRBJ2-1,TRBV7-6,CASSLEGFEQFF
TRBJ1-6,TRBV27,CASSLRTGAYNSPLHF